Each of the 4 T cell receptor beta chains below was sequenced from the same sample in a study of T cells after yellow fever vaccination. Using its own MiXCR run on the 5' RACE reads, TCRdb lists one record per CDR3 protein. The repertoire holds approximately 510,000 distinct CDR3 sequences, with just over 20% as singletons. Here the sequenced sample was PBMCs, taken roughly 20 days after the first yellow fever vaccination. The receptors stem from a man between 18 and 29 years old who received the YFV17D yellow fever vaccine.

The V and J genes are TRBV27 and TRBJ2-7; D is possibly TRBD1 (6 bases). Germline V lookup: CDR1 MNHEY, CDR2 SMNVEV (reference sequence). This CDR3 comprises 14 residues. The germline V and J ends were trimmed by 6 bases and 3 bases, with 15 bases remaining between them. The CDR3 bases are TGTGCCAGCAGCTATGTGGACAGCCTCTACGAGCAGTACTTC. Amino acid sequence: CASSYVDSLYEQYF.

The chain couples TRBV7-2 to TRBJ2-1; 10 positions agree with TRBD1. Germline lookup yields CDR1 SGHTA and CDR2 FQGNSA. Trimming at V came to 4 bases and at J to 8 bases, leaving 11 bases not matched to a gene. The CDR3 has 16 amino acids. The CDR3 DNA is TGTGCCAGCAGCTCATCCGGGACAGGGGTATACTATGAGCAGTTCTTC. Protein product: CASSSSGTGVYYEQFF. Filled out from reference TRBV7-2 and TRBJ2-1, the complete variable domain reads GAGVSQSPSNKVTEKGKDVELRCDPISGHTALYWYRQSLGQGLEFLIYFQGNSAPDKSGLPSDRFSAERTGGSVSTLTIQRTQQEDSAVYLCASSSSGTGVYYEQFFGPGTRLTVL.

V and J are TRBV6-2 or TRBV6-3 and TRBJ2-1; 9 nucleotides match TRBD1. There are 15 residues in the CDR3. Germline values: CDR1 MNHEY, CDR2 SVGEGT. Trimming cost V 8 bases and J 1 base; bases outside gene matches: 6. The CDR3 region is CASEQGARSYNEQFF. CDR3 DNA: TGTGCCAGCGAACAGGGGGCAAGGTCCTACAATGAGCAGTTCTTC.

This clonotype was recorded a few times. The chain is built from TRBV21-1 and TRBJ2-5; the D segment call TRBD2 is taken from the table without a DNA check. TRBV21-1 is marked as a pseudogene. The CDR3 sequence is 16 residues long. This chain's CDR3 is CASSKVPLWRQETQYF. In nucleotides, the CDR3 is TGTGCCAGCAGCAAAGTGCCCCTCTGGCGGCAAGAGACCCAGTACTTC.